Given below is one T cell receptor beta chain in context. One end of the junction varies from germline; a read error may be responsible. The data were taken from a study of blood T cell repertoires in COVID-19. The method was immunoSEQ multiplex PCR; TCRdb's version includes in-frame clones alone and lacks a portion of them. The sample records 250,000 to 400,000 clones, around nine tenths being singletons. The CDR3 loop spans 14 amino acids. Germline CDR1 is MNHNS and CDR2 is SASEGT. The sequencing input was peripheral blood. The chain joins TRBV6-1 to TRBJ2-7, with TRBD2 matching over 13 bases. This TCR came from a man aged 45-60 years with active or convalescent COVID-19. CDR3 sequence (DNA): TGTGCCAGCAGGGAAGGACTAGCGGGAGACGAGCAGTACTTC. It encodes CASREGLAGDEQYF.